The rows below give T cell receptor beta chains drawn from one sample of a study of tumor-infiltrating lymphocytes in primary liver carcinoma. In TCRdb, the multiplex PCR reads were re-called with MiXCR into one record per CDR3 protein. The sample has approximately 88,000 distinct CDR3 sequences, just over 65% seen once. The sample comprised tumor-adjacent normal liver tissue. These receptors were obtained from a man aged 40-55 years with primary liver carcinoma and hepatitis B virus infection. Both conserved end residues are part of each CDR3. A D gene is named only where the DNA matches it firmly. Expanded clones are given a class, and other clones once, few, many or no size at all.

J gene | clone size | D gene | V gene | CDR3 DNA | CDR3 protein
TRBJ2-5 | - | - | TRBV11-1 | TGTGTCAGCAGCCTGCCCCCGAAGGTCAGGAAGGACTTCCAGGAGACCCAGTACTTC | CVSSLPPKVRKDFQETQYF
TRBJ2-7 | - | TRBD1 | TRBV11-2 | TGTGCCAGTGGCCCCTGGACAGGAGCTGGAGGCAAGCAGTACTTC | CASGPWTGAGGKQYF
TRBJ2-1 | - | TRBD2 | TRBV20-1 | TGCAGCGCCTGGAGTAGCGGGAGTGAAAATGAGCATTTCTTC | CSAWSSGSENEHFF
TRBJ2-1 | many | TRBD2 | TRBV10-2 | TGCGCCAGCAGCCTGGGACTAGCGGACTATGAGCAGTTCTTC | CASSLGLADYEQFF
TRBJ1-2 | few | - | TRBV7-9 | TGTGCCAGCAGCTTAGGTCCTGACTATGGCTACACCTTC | CASSLGPDYGYTF
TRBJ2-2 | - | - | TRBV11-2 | TGTGCCAGCAGCTTCGGATCGAACATCGGAGAGCTGTTTTTT | CASSFGSNIGELFF
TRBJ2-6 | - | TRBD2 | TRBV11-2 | TGTGCCAGCAGCTTAGATTCGGTAGCGGGAGGCCTCTCTGGGACCAACATCCTGACTTTC | CASSLDSVAGGLSGTNILTF
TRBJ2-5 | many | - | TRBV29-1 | TGCAGCGTTGACAGAAACCAAGAGACCCAGTACTTC | CSVDRNQETQYF
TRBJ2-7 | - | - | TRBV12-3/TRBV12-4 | TGTGCAAGCACTTTGGGGGCTGTCGAGCAGTACTTC | CASTLGAVEQYF
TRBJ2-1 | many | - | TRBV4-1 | TGCGCCAGCAGCCAAGAACTACAGGGCTTAGGGGAGCAGTTCTTC | CASSQELQGLGEQFF
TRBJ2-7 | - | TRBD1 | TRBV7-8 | TGTGCCAGCAGCCACAAGGGGGCAGACTCCTACGAGCGGTACTTC | CASSHKGADSYERYF
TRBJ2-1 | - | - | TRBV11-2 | TGTGCCAGCAGCCGAGTCGGCTTGCAGGAGCAATTCTTC | CASSRVGLQEQFF
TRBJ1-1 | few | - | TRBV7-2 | TGTGCCAGCAGCTTAAGTGGGGTGAACACTGAAGCTTTCTTT | CASSLSGVNTEAFF
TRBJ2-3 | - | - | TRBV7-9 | TGTGCCAGCAGCCTTAGCAATCAGCCCCAGTATTTT | CASSLSNQPQYF
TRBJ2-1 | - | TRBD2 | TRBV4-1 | TGCGCCAGCAGCCAATCCGGGACTAATGGTGGCAATGAGCAGTTCTTC | CASSQSGTNGGNEQFF
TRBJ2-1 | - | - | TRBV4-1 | TGCGCCAGCAGTCAAGGAGTAACCCACAATGAGCAGTTCTTC | CASSQGVTHNEQFF
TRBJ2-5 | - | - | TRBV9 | TGTGCCAGCAGCGCAACCGGCATATGGGAGACCCAGTACTTC | CASSATGIWETQYF
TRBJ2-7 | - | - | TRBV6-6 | TGTGTCAGCAGTTTACGCTGTGACGAGCAGTACTTC | CVSSLRCDEQYF
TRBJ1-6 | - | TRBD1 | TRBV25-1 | TGTGCCAGCAGTGACTGGACAGGGGGAGGTTCACCCCTCCACTTT | CASSDWTGGGSPLHF
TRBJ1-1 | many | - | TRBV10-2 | TGCGCCAGCAGTTCTGGTTGGAGGGACACTGAAGCTTTCTTT | CASSSGWRDTEAFF
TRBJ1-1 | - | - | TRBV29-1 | TGCGGCGTTGAGCGCCTGATGAACACTGAAGCTTTCTTT | CGVERLMNTEAFF
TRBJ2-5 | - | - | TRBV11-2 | TGTGCCAGCAGCTCCCCCCTTGGTGGGAGACTCCAAAAGACCCAGTACTTC | CASSSPLGGRLQKTQYF
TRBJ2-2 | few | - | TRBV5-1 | TGCGCCAGCAGCTTCCAGGGAGGCGATACCGGGGAGCTGTTTTTT | CASSFQGGDTGELFF
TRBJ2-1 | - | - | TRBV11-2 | TGTGCCAGCAACCTAATTGGCGGACTTAGCTATGAGCAGTTCTTC | CASNLIGGLSYEQFF
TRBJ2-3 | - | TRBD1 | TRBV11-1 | TGTGCCAGCAGCACCGCACAGGGGGGCCAAGCGGATACGCAGTATTTT | CASSTAQGGQADTQYF
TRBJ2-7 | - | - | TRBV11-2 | TGTGCCAGCAGCTTAGATCCGGAGAGCTCCTACAAGCAGTCCTTC | CASSLDPESSYKQSF
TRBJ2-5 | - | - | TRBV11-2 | TGTGCCAGCAGCCCGTCCATAGAGGCTGGGGAGACCCACTACTTC | CASSPSIEAGETHYF
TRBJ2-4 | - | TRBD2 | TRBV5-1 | TGCGCCAGCAGCGCCACCATCTCTAGCGGGGAAATAGTCAAAAACATTCAGTACTTC | CASSATISSGEIVKNIQYF
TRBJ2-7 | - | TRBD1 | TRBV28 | TGTGCCAGCAGCCGAATAACAGGGGGTCTGTACGAGCAGTACTTC | CASSRITGGLYEQYF
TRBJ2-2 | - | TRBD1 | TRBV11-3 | TGTGCCAGCAGCTTAGACGCAAACCAGGGGGCCGCCGGGGAGCTGTCTTTT | CASSLDANQGAAGELSF
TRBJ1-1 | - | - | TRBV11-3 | TGTGCCAGCAACCTCGGTCGGGCGAACAATGAAGCTTTCTTT | CASNLGRANNEAFF
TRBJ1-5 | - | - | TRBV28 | TGTGCCAGCAGTTTACCATTCGGGGCAAGGGGAGGTCGTCAGCCCCAGCATTTT | CASSLPFGARGGRQPQHF
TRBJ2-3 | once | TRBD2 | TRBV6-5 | TGTGCCAACCGTCAACTAGCGGGATCAGATACGCAGTATTTT | CANRQLAGSDTQYF
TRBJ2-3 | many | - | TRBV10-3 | TGTGCCATCAGTGGTAACAACACAGATACGCAGTATTTT | CAISGNNTDTQYF
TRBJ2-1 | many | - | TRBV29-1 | TGCAGCGTTGAAGGATCGAGCGTCAATGAGCAGTTCTTC | CSVEGSSVNEQFF
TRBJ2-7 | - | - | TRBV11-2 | TGTGCCAGCAGCTTAGGGTCGGACGAGCAGTACTTT | CASSLGSDEQYF
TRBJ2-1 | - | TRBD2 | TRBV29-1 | TGCAGCGTTGAAGATAGTAGCGGGAGACCGGATGAGCAGTTATTC | CSVEDSSGRPDEQLF
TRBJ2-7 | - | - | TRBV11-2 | TGTGCCAGTAGCCCAAGACTGCCTTACGAGCAGTACTTC | CASSPRLPYEQYF
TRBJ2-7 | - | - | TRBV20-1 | TGCAGTGCGACGCCTTCTTTGTCAGGCACCGAGCAGTACTTC | CSATPSLSGTEQYF
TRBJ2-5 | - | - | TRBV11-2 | TGTGTCCGCACCCGGACTGAGTTCGACGAGACCCAGTACTTC | CVRTRTEFDETQYF
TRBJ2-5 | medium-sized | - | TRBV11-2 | TGTGCCAGCAGCCTGACCTGGACAGCTCAAGAGACCCAGTACTTC | CASSLTWTAQETQYF
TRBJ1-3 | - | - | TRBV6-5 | TGTGTCAGCAGTTACTCGATGGGCAGGGCCCTTCTCTCTGGAAACGCCATATATTTT | CVSSYSMGRALLSGNAIYF
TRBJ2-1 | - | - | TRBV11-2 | - | CASSLVGLGIDEQLF
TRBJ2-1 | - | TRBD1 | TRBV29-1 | TGCAGCGTTGGTTTTACAGGGGGCCTATACGGTGAGCAGTTCTTC | CSVGFTGGLYGEQFF
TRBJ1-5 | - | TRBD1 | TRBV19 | TGTGCCAGTAGTATAACGGGGACAGGAGGCCAGTCCCAGCATTTT | CASSITGTGGQSQHF
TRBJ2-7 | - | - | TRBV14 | TGTGTCAGCAGCCAATTGGGTCTAAGCTCCTACGAGCAGTACTTC | CVSSQLGLSSYEQYF